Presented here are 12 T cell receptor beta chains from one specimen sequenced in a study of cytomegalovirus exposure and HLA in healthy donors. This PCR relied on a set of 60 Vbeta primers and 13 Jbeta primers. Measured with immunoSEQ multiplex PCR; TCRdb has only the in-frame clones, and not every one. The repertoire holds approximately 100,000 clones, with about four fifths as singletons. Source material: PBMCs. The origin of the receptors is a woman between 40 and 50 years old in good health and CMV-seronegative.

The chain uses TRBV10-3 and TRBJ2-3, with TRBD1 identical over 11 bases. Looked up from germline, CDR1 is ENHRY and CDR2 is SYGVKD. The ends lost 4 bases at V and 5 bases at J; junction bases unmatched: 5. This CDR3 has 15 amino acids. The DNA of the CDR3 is TGTGCCATCAGTGGGACAGGGGGCCTAGGAGATACGCAGTATTTT. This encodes CAISGTGGLGDTQYF.

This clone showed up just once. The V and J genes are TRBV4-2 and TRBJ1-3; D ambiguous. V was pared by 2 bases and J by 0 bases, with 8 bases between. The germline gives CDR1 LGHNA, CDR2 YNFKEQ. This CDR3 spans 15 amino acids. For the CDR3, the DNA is TGTGCCAGCAGCCAAAGCTCCTACTCTGGAAACACCATATATTTT. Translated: CASSQSSYSGNTIYF.

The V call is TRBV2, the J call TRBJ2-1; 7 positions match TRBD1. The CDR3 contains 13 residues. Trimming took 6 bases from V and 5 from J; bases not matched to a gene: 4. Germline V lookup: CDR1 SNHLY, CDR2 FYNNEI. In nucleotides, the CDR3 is TGTGCCAGCAGCGGGGACAGTCACAATGAGCAGTTCTTC. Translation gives CASSGDSHNEQFF. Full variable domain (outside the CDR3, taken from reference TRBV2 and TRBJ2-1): EPEVTQTPSHQVTQMGQEVILRCVPISNHLYFYWYRQILGQKVEFLVSFYNNEISEKSEIFDDQFSVERPDGSNFTLKIRSTKLEDSAMYFCASSGDSHNEQFFGPGTRLTVL.

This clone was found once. CDR3 in DNA: TGCGCCAGCAGCCGGATGGCAGGTCAGCCCCAGCATTTT. It codes for CASSRMAGQPQHF. The gene calls are TRBV4-3 and TRBJ1-5; the D is unclear. The CDR3 spans 13 residues. Trimming left V 4 bases short and J 6 bases short, with 10 bases between. In germline, CDR1 is LGHNA, CDR2 YSLEER.

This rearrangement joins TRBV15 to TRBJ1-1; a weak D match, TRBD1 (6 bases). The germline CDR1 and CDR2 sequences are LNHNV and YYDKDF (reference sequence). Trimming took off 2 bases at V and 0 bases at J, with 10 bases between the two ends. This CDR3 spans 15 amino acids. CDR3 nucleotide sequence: TGTGCCACCAGCAGAAACAGGGCTATGAACACTGAAGCTTTCTTT. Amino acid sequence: CATSRNRAMNTEAFF.

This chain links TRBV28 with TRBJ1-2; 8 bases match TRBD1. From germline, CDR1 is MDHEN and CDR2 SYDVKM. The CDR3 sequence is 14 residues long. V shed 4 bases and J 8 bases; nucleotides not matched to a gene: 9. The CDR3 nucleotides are TGTGCCAGCAGTTCGGGACAGGCAAAAGGGGGCTACACCTTC. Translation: CASSSGQAKGGYTF.

This CDR3 reads CASSLSDTGELFF. As DNA, the CDR3 is TGTGCCAGCAGCTTATCGGACACCGGGGAGCTGTTTTTT. V and J are TRBV7-6 and TRBJ2-2, with D uncertain. The length of the CDR3 is 13 residues. Germline loops: CDR1 SGHVS, CDR2 FNYEAQ. The V end was cut by 2 bases, the J end by 3 bases, with 4 bases between.

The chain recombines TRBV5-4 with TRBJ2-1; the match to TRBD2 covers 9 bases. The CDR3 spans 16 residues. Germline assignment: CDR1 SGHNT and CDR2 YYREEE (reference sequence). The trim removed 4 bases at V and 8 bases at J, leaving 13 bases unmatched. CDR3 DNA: TGTGCCAGCAGCCGGGGGGTAGCGGGGGTTGTTGATGAGCAGTTCTTC. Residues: CASSRGVAGVVDEQFF. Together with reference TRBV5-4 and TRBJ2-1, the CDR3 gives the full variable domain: ETGVTQSPTHLIKTRGQQVTLRCSSQSGHNTVSWYQQALGQGPQFIFQYYREEENGRGNFPPRFSGLQFPNYSSELNVNALELDDSALYLCASSRGVAGVVDEQFFGPGTRLTVL.

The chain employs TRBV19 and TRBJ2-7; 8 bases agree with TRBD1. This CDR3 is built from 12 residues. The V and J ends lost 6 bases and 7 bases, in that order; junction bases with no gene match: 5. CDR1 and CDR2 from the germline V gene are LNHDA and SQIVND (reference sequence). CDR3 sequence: CASSDRGMEQYF. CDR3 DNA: TGTGCCAGTAGCGACAGGGGAATGGAGCAGTACTTC. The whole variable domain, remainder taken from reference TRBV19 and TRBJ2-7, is DGGITQSPKYLFRKEGQNVTLSCEQNLNHDAMYWYRQDPGQGLRLIYYSQIVNDFQKGDIAEGYSVSREKKESFPLTVTSAQKNPTAFYLCASSDRGMEQYFGPGTRLTVT.

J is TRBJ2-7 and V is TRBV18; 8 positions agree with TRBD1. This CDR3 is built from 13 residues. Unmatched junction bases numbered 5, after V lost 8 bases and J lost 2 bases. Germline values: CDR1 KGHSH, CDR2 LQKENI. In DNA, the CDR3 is TGTGCCAGCGGACAGGGCGTCACCTACGAGCAGTACTTC. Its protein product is CASGQGVTYEQYF. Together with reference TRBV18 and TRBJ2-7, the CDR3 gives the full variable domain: NAGVMQNPRHLVRRRGQEARLRCSPMKGHSHVYWYRQLPEEGLKFMVYLQKENIIDESGMPKERFSAEFPKEGPSILRIQQVVRGDSAAYFCASGQGVTYEQYFGPGTRLTVT.

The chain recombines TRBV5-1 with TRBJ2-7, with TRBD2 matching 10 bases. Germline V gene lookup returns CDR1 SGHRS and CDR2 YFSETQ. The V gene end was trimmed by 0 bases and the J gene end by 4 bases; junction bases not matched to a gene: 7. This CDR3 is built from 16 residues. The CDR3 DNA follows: TGCGCCAGCAGCTTGGACTTTAGCGGGGGGTCTTACGAGCAGTACTTC. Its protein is CASSLDFSGGSYEQYF.

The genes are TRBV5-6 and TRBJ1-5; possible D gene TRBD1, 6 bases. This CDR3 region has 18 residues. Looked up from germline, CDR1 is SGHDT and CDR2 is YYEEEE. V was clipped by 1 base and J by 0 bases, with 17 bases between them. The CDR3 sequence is CASSLFRQATDSNQPQHF. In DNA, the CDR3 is TGTGCCAGCAGCTTGTTTCGACAGGCGACTGATAGCAATCAGCCCCAGCATTTT.